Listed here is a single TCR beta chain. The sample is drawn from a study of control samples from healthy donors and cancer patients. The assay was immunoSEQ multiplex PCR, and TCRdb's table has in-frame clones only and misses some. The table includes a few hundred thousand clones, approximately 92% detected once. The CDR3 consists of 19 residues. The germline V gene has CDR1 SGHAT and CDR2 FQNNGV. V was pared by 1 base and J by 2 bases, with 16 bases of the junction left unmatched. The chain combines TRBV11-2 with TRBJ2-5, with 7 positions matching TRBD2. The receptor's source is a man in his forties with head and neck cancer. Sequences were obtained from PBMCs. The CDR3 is CASSLGGLAAPVQQETQYF. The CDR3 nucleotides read TGTGCCAGCAGCTTAGGTGGGCTAGCGGCACCCGTCCAACAAGAGACCCAGTACTTC.